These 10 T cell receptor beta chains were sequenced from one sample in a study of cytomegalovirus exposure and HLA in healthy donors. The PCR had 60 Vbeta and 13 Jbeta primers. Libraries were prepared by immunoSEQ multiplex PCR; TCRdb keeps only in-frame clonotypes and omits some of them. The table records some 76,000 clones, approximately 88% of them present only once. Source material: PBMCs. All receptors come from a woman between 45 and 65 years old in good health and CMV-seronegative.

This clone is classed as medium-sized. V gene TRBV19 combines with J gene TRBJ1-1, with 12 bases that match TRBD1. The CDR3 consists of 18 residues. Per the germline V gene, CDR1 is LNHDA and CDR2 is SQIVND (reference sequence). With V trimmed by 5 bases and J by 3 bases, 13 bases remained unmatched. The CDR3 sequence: CASSSSGTGGAGDTEAFF. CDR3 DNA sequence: TGTGCCAGTAGTTCTTCCGGGACAGGGGGCGCAGGGGACACTGAAGCTTTCTTT.

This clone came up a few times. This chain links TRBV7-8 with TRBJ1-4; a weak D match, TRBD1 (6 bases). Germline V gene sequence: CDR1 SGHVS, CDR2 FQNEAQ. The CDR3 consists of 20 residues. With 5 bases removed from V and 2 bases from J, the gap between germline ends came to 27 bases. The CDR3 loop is CASSRGWGRDQISTNEKLFF. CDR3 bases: TGTGCCAGCAGCAGGGGGTGGGGTAGGGACCAAATTTCGACTAATGAAAAACTGTTTTTT.

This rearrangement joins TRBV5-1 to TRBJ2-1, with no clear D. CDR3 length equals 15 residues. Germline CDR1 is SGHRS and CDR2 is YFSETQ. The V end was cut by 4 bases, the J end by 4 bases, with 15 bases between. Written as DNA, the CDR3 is TGCGCCAGCAGCCCCCACGAACCAACTTACAATGAGCAGTTCTTC. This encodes CASSPHEPTYNEQFF.

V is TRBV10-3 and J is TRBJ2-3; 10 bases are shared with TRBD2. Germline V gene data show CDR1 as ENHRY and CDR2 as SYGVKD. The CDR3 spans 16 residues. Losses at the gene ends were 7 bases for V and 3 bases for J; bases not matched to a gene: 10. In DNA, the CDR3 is TGTGCCATCACCCCCGAACTAGCGGGATCAACAGATACGCAGTATTTT. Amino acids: CAITPELAGSTDTQYF.

In nucleotides, the CDR3 is TGTGCCAGCAGCTTGGGGCTAGCGGGAGATGAGCAGTTCTTC. Its translation is CASSLGLAGDEQFF. J is TRBJ2-1 and V is TRBV5-4; 10 positions match TRBD2. The V and J ends lost 0 bases and 8 bases, in that order; junction bases with no gene match: 2. The CDR3 consists of 14 residues. The germline V gene has CDR1 SGHNT and CDR2 YYREEE (reference sequence).

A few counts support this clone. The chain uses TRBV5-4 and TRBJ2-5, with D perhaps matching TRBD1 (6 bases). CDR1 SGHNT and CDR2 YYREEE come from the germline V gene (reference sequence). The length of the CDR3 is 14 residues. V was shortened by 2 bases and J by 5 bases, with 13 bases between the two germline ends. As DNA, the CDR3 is TGTGCCAGCAGCTTTTTTGGGGGCTGGGAGACCCAGTACTTC. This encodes CASSFFGGWETQYF. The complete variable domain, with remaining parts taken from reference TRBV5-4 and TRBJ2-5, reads ETGVTQSPTHLIKTRGQQVTLRCSSQSGHNTVSWYQQALGQGPQFIFQYYREEENGRGNFPPRFSGLQFPNYSSELNVNALELDDSALYLCASSFFGGWETQYFGPGTRLLVL.

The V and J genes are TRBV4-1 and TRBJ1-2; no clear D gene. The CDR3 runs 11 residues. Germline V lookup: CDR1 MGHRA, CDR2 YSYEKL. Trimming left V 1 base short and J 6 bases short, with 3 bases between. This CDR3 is CASSQADGYTF. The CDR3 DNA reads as TGCGCCAGCAGCCAAGCGGATGGCTACACCTTC.

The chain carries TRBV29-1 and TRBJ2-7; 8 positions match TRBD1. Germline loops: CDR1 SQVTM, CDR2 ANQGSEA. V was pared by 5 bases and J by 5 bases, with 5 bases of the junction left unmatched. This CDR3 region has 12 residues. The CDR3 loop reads CSVRRGLNEQYF. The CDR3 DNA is TGCAGCGTTCGCAGGGGGCTCAACGAGCAGTACTTC.

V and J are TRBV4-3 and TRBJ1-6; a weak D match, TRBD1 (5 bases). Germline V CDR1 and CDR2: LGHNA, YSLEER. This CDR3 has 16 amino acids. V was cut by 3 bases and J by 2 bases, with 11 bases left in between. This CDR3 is CASSQDKGAYNSPLHF. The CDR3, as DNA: TGCGCCAGCAGCCAGGACAAAGGCGCCTATAATTCACCCCTCCACTTT.

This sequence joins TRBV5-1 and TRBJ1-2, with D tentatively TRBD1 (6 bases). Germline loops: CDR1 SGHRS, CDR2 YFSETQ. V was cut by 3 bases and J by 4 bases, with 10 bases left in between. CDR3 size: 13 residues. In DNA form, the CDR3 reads TGCGCCAGCAGCTCGGGAGGGGGCTATGGCTACACCTTC. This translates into CASSSGGGYGYTF.